These 21 T cell receptor beta chains came from one sample sequenced in a study of T-cell memory formation after mild COVID-19. One entry per CDR3 protein, called by TCRdb with MiXCR from the 5' RACE reads. The top ten clones hold around 20% of a sample with about 320,000 distinct CDR3 sequences, more than 13% of them seen once. The sequencing sample was made of PBMCs or a T cell subset sorted from them (not recorded which). Receptors originate from a man younger than 35 who had mild COVID-19 (a few samples of this study predate the infection). Cell type and time point are not known.

The J gene is TRBJ2-7, the V gene TRBV21-1. TRBV21-1 is a known pseudogene. The CDR3 length is 14 residues. The DNA for the CDR3 is TGTGCCAGCAGCAATTCGGGGAGCTCCTACGAGCAGTACGTC. It specifies CASSNSGSSYEQYV.

There are a few counts of this clonotype. This chain joins TRBV6-6 and TRBJ2-1, with TRBD2 identical over 10 bases. In germline, CDR1 is MNHNY, CDR2 SVGAGI (reference sequence). The CDR3 sequence is 16 residues long. V shed 0 bases and J 7 bases; nucleotides not matched to a gene: 6. This chain's CDR3 is CASSYSGLAGVNEQFF. The DNA for the CDR3 is TGTGCCAGCAGTTACTCGGGTCTAGCGGGGGTTAATGAGCAGTTCTTC.

This clonotype was seen at least ten times. The J gene is TRBJ2-2, the V gene TRBV5-1, with TRBD1 matching over 7 bases. CDR1 and CDR2 from the germline V gene are SGHRS and YFSETQ. With 5 bases clipped from V and 5 bases from J, the junction kept 6 bases outside the gene matches. The CDR3 is 14 residues long. This CDR3 reads CASRSLQGTGELFF. For the CDR3, the DNA is TGCGCCAGCAGATCATTACAGGGGACCGGGGAGCTGTTTTTT. Full variable domain (missing parts from reference TRBV5-1 and TRBJ2-2): KAGVTQTPRYLIKTRGQQVTLSCSPISGHRSVSWYQQTPGQGLQFLFEYFSETQRNKGNFPGRFSGRQFSNSRSEMNVSTLELGDSALYLCASRSLQGTGELFFGEGSRLTVL.

The chain carries TRBV4-1 and TRBJ2-7; D is uncertain. The V end lost 1 base, the J end lost 1 base, and 11 bases lay between the germline ends. Germline values: CDR1 MGHRA, CDR2 YSYEKL. CDR3 size: 15 residues. The CDR3 nucleotides are TGCGCCAGCAGCCAAGGGCAGGTGGCGTCCTACGAGCAGTACGTC. Amino acid sequence: CASSQGQVASYEQYV.

This clonotype came up a few times. The rearrangement joins TRBV4-3 to TRBJ2-3; D may be TRBD2 (5 bases). CDR1 and CDR2 (germline): LGHNA, YSLEER. The CDR3 is 16 amino acids. V was pared by 4 bases and J by 1 base, with 15 bases between. CDR3 in amino acids: CASSPYHGLRTDTQYF. For the CDR3, the DNA is TGCGCCAGCAGCCCGTACCATGGACTTCGCACAGATACGCAGTATTTT.

The chain recombines TRBV12-3 or TRBV12-4 with TRBJ2-1, with TRBD2 as a possible D gene (6 bases). There are 16 residues in the CDR3. With 5 bases removed from V and 0 bases from J, the gap between germline ends came to 14 bases. The chain's CDR3 is CASSTFGGGSYNEQFF. The CDR3, as DNA: TGTGCCAGCAGTACGTTCGGGGGTGGCTCCTACAATGAGCAGTTCTTC.

Ten or more counts support this clonotype. The chain carries TRBV6-5 and TRBJ1-2; D remains ambiguous. V lost 5 bases, J lost 0 bases, and 13 bases lay in between. CDR3 length: 15 amino acids. Germline V gives CDR1 MNHEY, CDR2 SVGAGI. The CDR3 protein is CASSPDGATNYGYTF. The CDR3 coding sequence is TGTGCCAGCAGTCCTGATGGTGCCACTAACTATGGCTACACCTTC.

This rearrangement joins TRBV19 to TRBJ2-1; TRBD1 matches 7 bases. The CDR3 runs 13 residues. Germline-derived CDR1 and CDR2 are LNHDA and SQIVND (reference sequence). V shed 4 bases and J 7 bases; nucleotides not matched to a gene: 4. The CDR3 DNA reads TGTGCCAGTAGTAGGGTGGGACAGAATGAGCAGTTCTTC. Protein: CASSRVGQNEQFF.

This clonotype was recorded a few times. The chain recombines TRBV28 with TRBJ2-4; 9 bases are a match to TRBD2. The J segment lost 6 bases and the V segment lost 4 bases, leaving 10 bases of the junction unmatched. This CDR3 is built from 16 residues. Germline V CDR1 and CDR2: MDHEN, SYDVKM. The CDR3 region has the DNA TGTGCCAGCAGTTCATCGGTGGGGCGGGGGGGAAACATTCAGTACTTC. As protein: CASSSSVGRGGNIQYF.

The genes are TRBV12-3 or TRBV12-4 and TRBJ2-3; possibly TRBD2 for D (6 bases). Between the trimmed V and J ends, which lost 6 bases and 6 bases, there was a span of 19 bases. The CDR3 is 15 residues long. The CDR3 loop reads CASRWGDGFSDTQYF. CDR3 nucleotide sequence: TGTGCCAGCAGATGGGGGGACGGTTTCTCGGATACGCAGTATTTT.

This clonotype appeared many times. Its ends do not fully match the called genes, so a read error is possible. The genes are TRBV5-1 and TRBJ1-1; 7 nucleotides line up with TRBD1. Germline V gene data show CDR1 as SGHRS and CDR2 as YFSETQ. CDR3 length equals 14 residues. The CDR3 loop is CASSLVGGDTEAFF. CDR3 nucleotide sequence: TGTGCCAGCAGCTTAGTAGGGGGCGACACTGAAGCTTTCTTT.

Only a few counts were recorded for this clonotype. The rearrangement links TRBV11-2 to TRBJ2-7; TRBD2 agrees at 10 bases. Losses at the gene ends were 0 bases for V and 5 bases for J; bases not matched to a gene: 10. Germline V gives CDR1 SGHAT, CDR2 FQNNGV. This CDR3 has 17 amino acids. The CDR3 coding sequence is TGTGCCAGCAGCTTAGATCCTCGACTAGCGGGCGTGGACGAGCAGTACGTC. This codes for CASSLDPRLAGVDEQYV.

This clonotype was counted a single time. One end of the junction varies from germline; a read error may be responsible. The genes are TRBV4-1 and TRBJ2-3; TRBD2 agrees at 15 bases. Germline CDR1 and CDR2: MGHRA and YSYEKL. The CDR3 length is 21 residues. CDR3 protein: CASSQKPGLAGGVPNANTQYF. The CDR3 DNA sequence: TGTGCCAGCAGCCAAAAGCCGGGACTAGCGGGGGGCGTGCCAAACGCAAATACGCAGTATTTT.

This clonotype has just a few counts. The chain recombines TRBV5-1 with TRBJ1-6; D remains unclear. Trimming cost V 0 bases and J 10 bases, with 14 bases left between them. CDR3 length equals 15 residues. The germline CDR1 and CDR2 sequences are SGHRS and YFSETQ. The CDR3 coding sequence is TGCGCCAGCAGCTTGGCCGGGAACGCTAACTCACCCCTCCACTTT. Translated: CASSLAGNANSPLHF.

This clonotype appeared a few times. This chain joins TRBV28 and TRBJ1-1; no definite D call. The CDR3 totals 15 residues. Trimming left V 2 bases short and J 4 bases short, with 14 bases between. In germline, CDR1 is MDHEN, CDR2 SYDVKM. In DNA, the CDR3 is TGTGCCAGCAGTTTACAGGCGGCGGGGAGCACTGAAGCTTTCTTT. The encoded protein is CASSLQAAGSTEAFF.

The chain is built from TRBV3-1 and TRBJ2-5; D gene uncertain. The CDR3 is 15 amino acids. Germline V lookup: CDR1 LGHDT, CDR2 YNNKEL (reference sequence). V dropped 3 bases and J dropped 0 bases, with 11 bases sitting between them. The CDR3 is CASSQDLRYQETQYF. The CDR3 nucleotides are TGTGCCAGCAGCCAGGACCTTCGGTACCAAGAGACCCAGTACTTC.

Written as DNA, the CDR3 is TGTGCCACCAGTGAGCTTAGGACCCAGGGAGTCCCCTACGAGCAGTACTTC. Translating gives CATSELRTQGVPYEQYF. This sequence joins TRBV24-1 and TRBJ2-7; D assignment may be TRBD1 or TRBD2 (5 bases each). The germline V and J ends were trimmed by 4 bases and 2 bases, with 20 bases remaining between them. Germline V gene lookup returns CDR1 KGHDR and CDR2 SFDVKD. This CDR3 is built from 17 residues.

This clonotype was seen ten or more times. This chain uses TRBV7-9 with TRBJ1-1; no definite D call. CDR1 and CDR2 (germline): SEHNR, FQNEAQ (reference sequence). This CDR3 comprises 14 residues. Deletions cut 2 bases from V and 2 bases from J, with 9 bases between. The CDR3 bases are TGTGCCAGCAGCTTAACACAGATAAACACTGAAGCTTTCTTT. Encoded protein: CASSLTQINTEAFF.

V gene TRBV6-1 combines with J gene TRBJ2-7; maybe TRBD1 (5 bases). Germline CDR1 is MNHNS and CDR2 is SASEGT. The CDR3 is 15 residues long. Trimming pared 2 bases from V and 4 bases from J, leaving 15 bases between. CDR3 protein: CASSEFQGSGYEQYF. CDR3 nucleotides: TGTGCCAGCAGTGAATTTCAGGGCAGTGGTTACGAGCAGTACTTC.

The chain combines TRBV9 with TRBJ1-5, with TRBD1 as a possible D gene (6 bases). The V gene lost 0 bases and the J gene lost 1 base, with 8 bases spanning the gap. The CDR3 contains 15 residues. The germline V gene encodes CDR1 SGDLS and CDR2 YYNGEE. The CDR3 region is CASSVETGSNQPQHF. DNA of the CDR3: TGTGCCAGCAGCGTAGAGACAGGAAGCAATCAGCCCCAGCATTTT.

The chain links TRBV5-1 to TRBJ1-2; TRBD1 agrees at 7 bases. V lost 1 base to trimming and J lost 5 bases; unmatched junction nucleotides: 5. In germline, CDR1 is SGHRS, CDR2 YFSETQ. The CDR3 is 14 amino acids. In DNA form, the CDR3 reads TGCGCCAGCAGCTTGACGGGACAGCCATATGGCTACACCTTC. Translating gives CASSLTGQPYGYTF.